Listed below are T cell receptor beta chains from one sample, sequenced in a study of T cells in Graves' hyperthyroidism and ophthalmopathy. In TCRdb, the multiplex PCR reads were re-called with MiXCR into one record per CDR3 protein. The repertoire holds some 580,000 distinct CDR3 sequences, with about a sixth as singletons. The sample was blood. The receptors originated from a woman between 40 and 55 years old with Graves' ophthalmopathy. Both conserved end residues are part of each CDR3. The order of the fields is D gene, V gene, J gene, clone size, CDR3 protein, CDR3 DNA. The D gene is left open where the match is weak. The size field is filled for only some rows; it gives once, few, many or a size class.

>TRBD1|TRBV5-6|TRBJ2-7|.
CASSLRDSEDYEQYF
TGTGCCAGCAGCCTACGGGACAGTGAAGACTACGAGCAGTACTTC
>TRBD1|TRBV24-1|TRBJ2-7|many
CATSDSGQGYGYEQYF
TGTGCCACCAGTGACTCCGGACAGGGGTATGGTTACGAGCAGTACTTC
>TRBD2|TRBV12-3/TRBV12-4|TRBJ2-1|few
CASSFSGGFSYNEQFF
TGTGCCAGCAGTTTTAGCGGGGGCTTCTCCTACAATGAGCAGTTCTTC
>.|TRBV9|TRBJ2-5|.
CASSVGPQETQYF
TGTGCCAGCAGCGTAGGGCCCCAGGAGACCCAGTACTTC
>.|TRBV6-1|TRBJ1-2|few
CASSEGEGSAGYTF
TGTGCCAGCAGTGAAGGGGAGGGCTCAGCTGGCTACACCTTC
>.|TRBV5-1|TRBJ2-2|many
CASSWTGQEGGELFF
TGCGCCAGCAGCTGGACCGGGCAAGAGGGCGGGGAGCTGTTTTTT
>.|TRBV5-1|TRBJ1-1|once
CASSSGGPSNTEAFF
TGCGCCAGCAGTTCCGGGGGTCCTTCGAACACTGAAGCTTTCTTT
>TRBD2|TRBV11-1|TRBJ2-1|many
CASSSLAGEYNEQFF
TGTGCCAGCAGCTCACTAGCGGGGGAGTACAATGAGCAGTTCTTC
>.|TRBV7-3|TRBJ2-5|many
CASSLGIGEGEETQYF
TGTGCCAGCAGCTTAGGGATAGGGGAAGGAGAAGAGACCCAGTACTTC
>TRBD1|TRBV3-1|TRBJ1-4|few
CASSPTGDEKLFF
TGCGCCAGCAGCCCGACAGGGGACGAAAAACTGTTTTTT
>.|TRBV5-6|TRBJ1-2|.
CASTLGARYGYTF
TGTGCCAGCACCCTCGGGGCGCGATATGGCTACACCTTC
>TRBD1|TRBV20-1|TRBJ1-2|.
CSAPAPGQENYGYAF
TGCAGTGCCCCTGCCCCAGGACAGGAAAACTATGGCTACGCCTTC
>.|TRBV19|TRBJ2-7|many
CASKFSSQTSYEQYF
TGTGCCAGTAAATTCTCTTCCCAGACCTCCTACGAGCAGTACTTC
>TRBD1|TRBV3-1|TRBJ1-1|many
CASSPQGETEAFF
TGTGCCAGCAGCCCACAGGGGGAGACTGAAGCTTTCTTT
>.|TRBV18|TRBJ2-2|few
CASSPVHTAGELFF
TGTGCCAGCTCACCCGTACATACCGCCGGGGAGCTGTTTTTT
>.|TRBV28|TRBJ2-7|many
CASRPSGGPPYEQYF
TGTGCCAGCAGACCTTCCGGGGGGCCCCCCTACGAGCAGTACTTC
>.|TRBV5-1|TRBJ1-6|many
CASSLENSPLHF
TGCGCCAGCAGCTTGGAGAATTCACCCCTCCACTTT
>TRBD2|TRBV28|TRBJ2-5|many
CASSLPAGGETQYF
TGTGCCAGCAGTTTGCCCGCCGGGGGGGAGACCCAGTACTTC
>.|TRBV15|TRBJ2-3|.
CATSRTTSSDTQYF
TGTGCCACCAGCAGGACTACGAGTTCAGATACGCAGTATTTT
>.|TRBV20-1|TRBJ2-7|many
CSAPGTAYEQYF
TGCAGTGCTCCCGGGACGGCTTACGAGCAGTACTTC
>.|TRBV20-1|TRBJ2-6|.
CSARDRSSSGANVLTF
TGCAGTGCTAGAGACAGGTCAAGCTCTGGGGCCAACGTCCTGACTTTC
>.|TRBV11-2|TRBJ2-7|many
CASSLDRVAYEQYF
TGTGCCAGCAGCTTAGACAGGGTCGCCTACGAGCAGTACTTC
>.|TRBV4-1|TRBJ1-1|.
CASSQDPENTEAFF
TGCGCCAGCAGCCAAGACCCGGAGAACACTGAAGCTTTCTTT
>TRBD1|TRBV30|TRBJ1-6|many
CAWRTGTGGSPLHF
TGTGCCTGGAGGACCGGGACAGGGGGTTCACCCCTCCACTTT
>.|TRBV3-1|TRBJ2-3|.
CASSQGVGDTQYF
TGTGCCAGCAGCCAAGGGGTGGGAGATACGCAGTATTTT
>TRBD1|TRBV7-9|TRBJ2-1|many
CASFGTGFYNEQFF
TGTGCCAGTTTTGGGACAGGCTTCTACAATGAGCAGTTCTTC
>TRBD2|TRBV6-4|TRBJ2-1|.
CASSDLAGAHNEQFF
TGTGCCAGCAGTGACTTAGCGGGGGCCCACAATGAGCAGTTCTTC
>.|TRBV2|TRBJ2-2|many
CASRAQGSTGELFF
TGTGCCAGCAGGGCCCAGGGGAGCACCGGGGAGCTGTTTTTT
>.|TRBV5-1|TRBJ1-4|.
CASSLGGNTNEKLFF
TGCGCCAGCAGCCTCGGGGGTAACACTAATGAAAAACTGTTTTTT
>TRBD1|TRBV27|TRBJ1-2|many
CASSFGTGGNYGYTF
TGTGCCAGCAGTTTCGGGACAGGGGGCAATTATGGCTACACCTTC
>TRBD2|TRBV20-1|TRBJ2-3|many
CSARDPRGGRTDTQYF
TGCAGTGCTAGAGATCCCCGGGGGGGCCGAACAGATACGCAGTATTTT
>.|TRBV15|TRBJ2-3|many
CATSPGLTLLTQYF
TGTGCCACCAGCCCGGGACTTACTTTACTTACGCAGTATTTT
>TRBD1|TRBV5-5|TRBJ1-6|few
CASSFRTGDYSPLHF
TGTGCCAGCAGCTTTCGGACAGGGGATTATTCACCCCTCCACTTT
>.|TRBV12-3/TRBV12-4|TRBJ1-2|few
CASSFSDLRGYTF
TGTGCCAGCAGTTTCTCTGACCTCAGGGGCTACACCTTC
>.|TRBV20-1|TRBJ1-5|.
CSARDRGGPGPQHF
TGCAGTGCTAGAGACCGCGGGGGCCCGGGGCCCCAGCATTTT
>.|TRBV2|TRBJ1-2|many
CASSELILTGKDYGYTF
TGTGCCAGCAGTGAGTTAATCCTTACAGGGAAAGACTATGGCTACACCTTC
>TRBD1|TRBV20-1|TRBJ1-2|few
CSARNRGNDYGYTF
TGCAGTGCTAGAAACAGGGGGAATGACTATGGCTACACCTTC
>TRBD1|TRBV2|TRBJ2-7|many
CASSVPGGLNSYEQYF
TGTGCCAGCAGTGTCCCAGGGGGCCTTAACTCCTACGAGCAGTACTTC
>.|TRBV6-2/TRBV6-3|TRBJ1-3|.
CASKAGTLKTGNTIYF
TGTGCCAGCAAAGCCGGGACCCTAAAGACCGGAAACACCATATATTTT
>TRBD2|TRBV20-1|TRBJ2-7|.
CSARERDYNEQYF
TGCAGTGCTAGGGAGCGGGACTACAATGAGCAGTACTTC